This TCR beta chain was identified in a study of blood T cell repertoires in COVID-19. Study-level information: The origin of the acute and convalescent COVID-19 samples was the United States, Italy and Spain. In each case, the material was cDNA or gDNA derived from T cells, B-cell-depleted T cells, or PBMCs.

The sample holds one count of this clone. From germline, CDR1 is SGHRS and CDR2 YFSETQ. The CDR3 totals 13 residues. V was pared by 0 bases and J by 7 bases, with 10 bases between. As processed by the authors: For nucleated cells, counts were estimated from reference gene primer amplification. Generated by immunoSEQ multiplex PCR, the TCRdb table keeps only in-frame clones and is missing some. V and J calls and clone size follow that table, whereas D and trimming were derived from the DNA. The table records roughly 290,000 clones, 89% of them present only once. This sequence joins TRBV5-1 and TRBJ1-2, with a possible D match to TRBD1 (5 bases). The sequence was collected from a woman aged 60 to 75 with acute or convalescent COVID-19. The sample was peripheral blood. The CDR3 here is CASSLDGGGGYTF. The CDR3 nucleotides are TGCGCCAGCAGCTTGGACGGGGGTGGTGGCTACACCTTC.